Listed below are T cell receptor beta chains from one sample, sequenced in a study of T cell responses to AZD1222 COVID-19 vaccine. Clones were read by immunoSEQ multiplex PCR, and TCRdb kept only the in-frame ones, dropping some. The table has fewer than 100,000 clones, 90% to 95% seen once. Material: peripheral blood, obtained on day 0 of AZD1222 vaccination. The receptor source for this set is an adult in good health. CDR3s include the opening cysteine and the closing phenylalanine or tryptophan. A D gene is named only where the DNA matches it firmly. Size tells how often a clone was seen (once, few, many) or the class of an expanded clone, and some rows leave it out.

v_gene: TRBV10-2; d_gene: .; j_gene: TRBJ1-5; abundance: .; CDR3aa: CASRGLAYNQPQHF; CDR3nt: TGCGCCAGCAGGGGCTTGGCCTACAATCAGCCCCAGCATTTT
v_gene: TRBV30; d_gene: TRBD1; j_gene: TRBJ1-5; abundance: .; CDR3aa: CAWAGQQGSNQPQHF; CDR3nt: TGTGCCTGGGCGGGACAACAGGGGAGCAATCAGCCCCAGCATTTT
v_gene: TRBV6-5; d_gene: .; j_gene: TRBJ2-1; abundance: .; CDR3aa: CASIFFRWGNEQFF; CDR3nt: TGTGCCAGCATATTCTTCAGGTGGGGCAATGAGCAGTTCTTC
v_gene: TRBV5-8; d_gene: .; j_gene: TRBJ1-6; abundance: once; CDR3aa: CASSFLGKNSPLHF; CDR3nt: TGTGCCAGCAGCTTTCTTGGAAAAAATTCACCCCTCCACTTT
v_gene: TRBV18; d_gene: .; j_gene: TRBJ2-1; abundance: .; CDR3aa: CASSPRTGYFSGRRDEQFF; CDR3nt: TGTGCCAGCTCACCAAGGACGGGCTATTTTAGCGGAAGAAGGGATGAGCAGTTCTTC
v_gene: TRBV2; d_gene: .; j_gene: TRBJ1-1; abundance: once; CDR3aa: CASNRDTNTEAFF; CDR3nt: TGTGCCAGCAACCGGGACACGAACACTGAAGCTTTCTTT
v_gene: TRBV29-1; d_gene: TRBD2; j_gene: TRBJ2-1; abundance: .; CDR3aa: CSQRGRAYNEQFF; CDR3nt: TGCAGCCAGCGCGGGAGGGCCTACAATGAGCAGTTCTTC
v_gene: TRBV15; d_gene: .; j_gene: TRBJ2-6; abundance: .; CDR3aa: CATRGTGTTVLTF; CDR3nt: TGTGCCACCAGAGGCACAGGGACCACCGTCCTGACTTTC
v_gene: TRBV12-5; d_gene: TRBD2; j_gene: TRBJ2-3; abundance: .; CDR3aa: CASGLVSTSGRADTQYF; CDR3nt: TGTGCTAGTGGTTTGGTAAGCACTAGCGGGAGGGCCGACACGCAGTATTTT
v_gene: TRBV5-1; d_gene: .; j_gene: TRBJ2-1; abundance: .; CDR3aa: CASSFRDLEQFF; CDR3nt: TGCGCCAGCAGCTTCAGGGACCTCGAGCAGTTCTTC
v_gene: TRBV9; d_gene: .; j_gene: TRBJ1-1; abundance: .; CDR3aa: CASSVGGRNTEAFF; CDR3nt: TGTGCCAGCAGCGTAGGAGGGCGGAACACTGAAGCTTTCTTT
v_gene: TRBV3-1/TRBV3-2; d_gene: .; j_gene: TRBJ2-1; abundance: .; CDR3aa: CASSQVGVGRNEQFF; CDR3nt: TGTGCCAGCAGCCAAGTCGGCGTGGGGCGCAATGAGCAGTTCTTC